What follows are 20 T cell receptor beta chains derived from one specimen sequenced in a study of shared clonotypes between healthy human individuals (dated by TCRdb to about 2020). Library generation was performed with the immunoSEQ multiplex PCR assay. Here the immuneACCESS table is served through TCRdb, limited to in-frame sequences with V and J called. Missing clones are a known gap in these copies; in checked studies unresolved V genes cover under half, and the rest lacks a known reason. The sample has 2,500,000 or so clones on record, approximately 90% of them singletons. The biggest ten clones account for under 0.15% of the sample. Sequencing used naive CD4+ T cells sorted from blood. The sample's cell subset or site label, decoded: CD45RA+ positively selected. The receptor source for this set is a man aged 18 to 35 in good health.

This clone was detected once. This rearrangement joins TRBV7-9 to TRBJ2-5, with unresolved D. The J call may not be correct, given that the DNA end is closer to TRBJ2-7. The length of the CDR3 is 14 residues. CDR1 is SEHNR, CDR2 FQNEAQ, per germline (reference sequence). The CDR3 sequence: CASSSPKGVYEQYF. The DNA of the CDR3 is TGTGCCAGCAGCTCTCCCAAGGGTGTCTACGAGCAGTACTTC.

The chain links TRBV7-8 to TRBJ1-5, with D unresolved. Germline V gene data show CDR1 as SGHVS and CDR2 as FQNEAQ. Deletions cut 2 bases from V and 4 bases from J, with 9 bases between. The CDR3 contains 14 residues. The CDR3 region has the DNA TGTGCCAGCAGCTTAATGTCAGCTAATCAGCCCCAGCATTTT. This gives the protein CASSLMSANQPQHF. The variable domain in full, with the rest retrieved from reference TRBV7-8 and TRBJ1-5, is GAGVSQSPRYKVAKRGQDVALRCDPISGHVSLFWYQQALGQGPEFLTYFQNEAQLDKSGLPSDRFFAERPEGSVSTLKIQRTQQEDSAVYLCASSLMSANQPQHFGDGTRLSIL.

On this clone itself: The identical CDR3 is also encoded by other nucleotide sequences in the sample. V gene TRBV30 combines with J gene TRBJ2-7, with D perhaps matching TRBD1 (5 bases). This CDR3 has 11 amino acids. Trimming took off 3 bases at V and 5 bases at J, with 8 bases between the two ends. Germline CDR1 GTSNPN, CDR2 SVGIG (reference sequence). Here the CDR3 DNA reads TGTGCCTGGAGCCTCAGGGACGAGCAGTACTTC. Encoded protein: CAWSLRDEQYF.

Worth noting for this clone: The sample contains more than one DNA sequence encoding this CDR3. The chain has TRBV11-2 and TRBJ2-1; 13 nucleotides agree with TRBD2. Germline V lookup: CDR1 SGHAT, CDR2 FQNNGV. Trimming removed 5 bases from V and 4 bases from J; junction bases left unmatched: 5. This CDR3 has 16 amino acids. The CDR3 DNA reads TGTGCCAGCAGCCCACGGACTAGCGGGGGTTACAATGAGCAGTTCTTC. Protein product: CASSPRTSGGYNEQFF. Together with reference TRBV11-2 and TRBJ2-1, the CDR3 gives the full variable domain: EAGVAQSPRYKIIEKRQSVAFWCNPISGHATLYWYQQILGQGPKLLIQFQNNGVVDDSQLPKDRFSAERLKGVDSTLKIQPAKLEDSAVYLCASSPRTSGGYNEQFFGPGTRLTVL.

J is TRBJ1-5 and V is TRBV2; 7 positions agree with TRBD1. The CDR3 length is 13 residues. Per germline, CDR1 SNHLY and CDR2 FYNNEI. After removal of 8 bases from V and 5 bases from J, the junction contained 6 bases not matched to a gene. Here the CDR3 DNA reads TGTGCCAGCCAACAGGGGCAGGATCAGCCCCAGCATTTT. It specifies CASQQGQDQPQHF.

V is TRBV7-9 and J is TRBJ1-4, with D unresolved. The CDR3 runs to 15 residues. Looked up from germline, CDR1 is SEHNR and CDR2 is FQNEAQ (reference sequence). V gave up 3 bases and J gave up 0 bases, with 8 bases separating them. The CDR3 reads CASSLAASTNEKLFF. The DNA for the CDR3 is TGTGCCAGCAGCTTGGCAGCATCAACTAATGAAAAACTGTTTTTT. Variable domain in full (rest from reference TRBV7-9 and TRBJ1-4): DTGVSQNPRHKITKRGQNVTFRCDPISEHNRLYWYRQTLGQGPEFLTYFQNEAQLEKSRLLSDRFSAERPKGSFSTLEIQRTEQGDSAMYLCASSLAASTNEKLFFGSGTQLSVL.

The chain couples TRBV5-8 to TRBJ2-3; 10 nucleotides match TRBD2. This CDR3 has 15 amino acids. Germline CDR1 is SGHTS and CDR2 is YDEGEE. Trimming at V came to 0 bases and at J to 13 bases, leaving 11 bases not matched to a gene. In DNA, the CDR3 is TGTGCCAGCAGCTTGGCGGCTAGCGGGAGTGGGCGGAAGTATTTT. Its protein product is CASSLAASGSGRKYF.

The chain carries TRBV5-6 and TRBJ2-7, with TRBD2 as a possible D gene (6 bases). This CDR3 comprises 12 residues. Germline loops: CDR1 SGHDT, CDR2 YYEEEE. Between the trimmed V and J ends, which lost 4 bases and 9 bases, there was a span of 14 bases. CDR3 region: CASSGGSARQYF. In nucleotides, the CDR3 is TGTGCCAGCAGCGGAGGGTCAGCAAGGCAGTACTTC.

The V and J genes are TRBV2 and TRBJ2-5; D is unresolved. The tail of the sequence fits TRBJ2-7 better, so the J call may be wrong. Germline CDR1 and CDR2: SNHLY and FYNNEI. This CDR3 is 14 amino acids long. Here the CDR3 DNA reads TGTGCCAGCACCCTGACACGGACGGCCTTCGAGCAGTACTTC. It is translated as CASTLTRTAFEQYF.

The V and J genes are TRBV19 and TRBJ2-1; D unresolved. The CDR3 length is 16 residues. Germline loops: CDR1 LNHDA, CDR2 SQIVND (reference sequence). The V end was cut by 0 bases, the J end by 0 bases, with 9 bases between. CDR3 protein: CASSIDDGSSYNEQFF. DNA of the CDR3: TGTGCCAGTAGTATAGATGACGGAAGCTCCTACAATGAGCAGTTCTTC.

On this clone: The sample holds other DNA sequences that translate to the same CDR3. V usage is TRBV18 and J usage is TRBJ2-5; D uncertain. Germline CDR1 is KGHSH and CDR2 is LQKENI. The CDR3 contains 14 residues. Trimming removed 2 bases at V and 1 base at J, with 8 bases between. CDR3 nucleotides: TGTGCCAGCTCACCATGGACGGCCCAAGAGACCCAGTACTTC. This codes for CASSPWTAQETQYF.

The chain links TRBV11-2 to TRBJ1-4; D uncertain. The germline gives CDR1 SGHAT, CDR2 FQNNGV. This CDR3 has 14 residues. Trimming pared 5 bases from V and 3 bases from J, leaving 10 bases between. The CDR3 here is CASSLRMANEKLFF. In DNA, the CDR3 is TGTGCCAGCAGCCTTCGTATGGCTAATGAAAAACTGTTTTTT. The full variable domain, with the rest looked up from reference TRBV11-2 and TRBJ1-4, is EAGVAQSPRYKIIEKRQSVAFWCNPISGHATLYWYQQILGQGPKLLIQFQNNGVVDDSQLPKDRFSAERLKGVDSTLKIQPAKLEDSAVYLCASSLRMANEKLFFGSGTQLSVL.

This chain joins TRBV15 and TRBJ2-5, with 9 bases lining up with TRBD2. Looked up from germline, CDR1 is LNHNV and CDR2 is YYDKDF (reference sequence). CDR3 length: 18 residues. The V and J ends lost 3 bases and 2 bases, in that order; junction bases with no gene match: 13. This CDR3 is CATSRDGLARGRQETQYF. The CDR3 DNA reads TGTGCCACCAGCAGGGACGGACTAGCGAGAGGAAGGCAAGAGACCCAGTACTTC.

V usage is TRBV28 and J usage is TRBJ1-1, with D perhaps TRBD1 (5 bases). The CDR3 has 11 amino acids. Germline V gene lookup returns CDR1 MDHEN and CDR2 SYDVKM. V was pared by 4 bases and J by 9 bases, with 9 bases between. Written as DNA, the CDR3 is TGTGCCAGCAGTTCCCCGGGACAAGCTTTCTTT. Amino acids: CASSSPGQAFF. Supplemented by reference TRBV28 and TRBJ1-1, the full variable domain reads DVKVTQSSRYLVKRTGEKVFLECVQDMDHENMFWYRQDPGLGLRLIYFSYDVKMKEKGDIPEGYSVSREKKERFSLILESASTNQTSMYLCASSSPGQAFFGQGTRLTVV.

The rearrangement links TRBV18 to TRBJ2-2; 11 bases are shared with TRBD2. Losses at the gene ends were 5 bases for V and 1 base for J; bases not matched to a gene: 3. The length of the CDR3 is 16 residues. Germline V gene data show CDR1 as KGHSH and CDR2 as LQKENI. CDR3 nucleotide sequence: TGTGCCAGCTCAGCAACTAGCGGGAGGAACACCGGGGAGCTGTTTTTT. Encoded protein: CASSATSGRNTGELFF.

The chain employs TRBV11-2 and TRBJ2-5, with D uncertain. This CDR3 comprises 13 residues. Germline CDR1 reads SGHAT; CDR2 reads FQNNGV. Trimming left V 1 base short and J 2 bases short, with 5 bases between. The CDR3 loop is CASSLAKQETQYF. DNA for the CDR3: TGTGCCAGCAGCTTAGCGAAGCAAGAGACCCAGTACTTC.

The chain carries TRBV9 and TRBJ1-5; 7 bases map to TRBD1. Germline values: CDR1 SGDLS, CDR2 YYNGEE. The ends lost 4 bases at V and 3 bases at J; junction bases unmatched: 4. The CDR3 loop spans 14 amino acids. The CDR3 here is CASSTGQLNQPQHF. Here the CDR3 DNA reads TGTGCCAGCAGCACGGGACAGCTCAATCAGCCCCAGCATTTT. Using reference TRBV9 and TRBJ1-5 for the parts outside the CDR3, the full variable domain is DSGVTQTPKHLITATGQRVTLRCSPRSGDLSVYWYQQSLDQGLQFLIQYYNGEERAKGNILERFSAQQFPDLHSELNLSSLELGDSALYFCASSTGQLNQPQHFGDGTRLSIL.

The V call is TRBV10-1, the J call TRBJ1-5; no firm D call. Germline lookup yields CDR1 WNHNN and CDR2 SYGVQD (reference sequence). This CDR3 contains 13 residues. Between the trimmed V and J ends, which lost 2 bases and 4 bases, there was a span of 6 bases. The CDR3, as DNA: TGCGCCAGCAGTGAGACTGTGAATCAGCCCCAGCATTTT. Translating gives CASSETVNQPQHF.

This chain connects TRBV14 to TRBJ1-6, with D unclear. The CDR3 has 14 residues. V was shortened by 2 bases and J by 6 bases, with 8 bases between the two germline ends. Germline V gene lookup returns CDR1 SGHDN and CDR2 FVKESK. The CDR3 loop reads CASSQPVSNSPLHF. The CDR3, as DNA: TGTGCCAGCAGCCAACCGGTTTCTAATTCACCCCTCCACTTT.

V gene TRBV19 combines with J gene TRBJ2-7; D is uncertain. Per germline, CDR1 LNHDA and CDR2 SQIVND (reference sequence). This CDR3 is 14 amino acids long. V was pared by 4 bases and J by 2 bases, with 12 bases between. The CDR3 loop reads CASSNPGSTYEQYF. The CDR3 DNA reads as TGTGCCAGTAGTAATCCGGGCAGTACCTACGAGCAGTACTTC.